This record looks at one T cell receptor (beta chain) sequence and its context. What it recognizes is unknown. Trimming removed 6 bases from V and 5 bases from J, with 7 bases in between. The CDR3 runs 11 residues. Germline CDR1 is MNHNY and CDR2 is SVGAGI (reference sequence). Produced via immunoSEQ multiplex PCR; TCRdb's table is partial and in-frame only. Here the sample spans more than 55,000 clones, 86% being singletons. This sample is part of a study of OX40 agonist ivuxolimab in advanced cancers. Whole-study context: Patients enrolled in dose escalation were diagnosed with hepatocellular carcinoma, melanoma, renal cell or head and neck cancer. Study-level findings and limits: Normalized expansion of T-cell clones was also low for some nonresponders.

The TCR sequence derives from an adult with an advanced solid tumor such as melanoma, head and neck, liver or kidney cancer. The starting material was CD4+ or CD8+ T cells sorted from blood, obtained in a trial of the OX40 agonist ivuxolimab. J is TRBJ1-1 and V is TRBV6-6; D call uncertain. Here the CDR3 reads CASSLGTEAFF. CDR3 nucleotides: TGTGCCAGCAGCTTGGGGACTGAAGCTTTCTTT.